The sequence of this TCR beta chain was determined in a study of blood T cell repertoires in COVID-19. About the research overall: The United States, Italy and Spain supplied acute and convalescent COVID-19 samples.

Original processing methods: Estimation of nucleated cell counts was performed using reference gene primer amplification. Using immunoSEQ multiplex PCR, the repertoire was profiled, and TCRdb retains in-frame clones only, with some absent. Clone size and V and J calls were adopted from that table, with D and trimming inferred from the DNA. The sample has 60,000 to 80,000 clones, 65% to 85% seen once. CDR1 and CDR2 (germline): MDHEN, SYDVKM. The CDR3 has 13 amino acids. Trimming shortened V by 3 bases and J by 8 bases, and 13 bases separated the two germline ends. The table lists this clone with a count of one. Membership in each cohort depended on participant-reported clinical history.

Sequences were obtained from PBMCs or T cells enriched from blood (not recorded which). The rearrangement joins TRBV28 to TRBJ1-1, with no clear D. This clonotype was obtained from a woman between 40 and 50 years old with acute COVID-19. The CDR3 reads CASSLVLTREAFF. For the CDR3, the DNA is TGTGCCAGCAGTTTGGTCCTAACTAGGGAAGCTTTCTTT.